The 24 T cell receptor beta chains below were found in one sample sequenced in a study of beta chain features in type 1 diabetes. Reverse transcription of all isolated RNA meant that expressed TCRB transcripts were sequenced. Produced via immunoSEQ multiplex PCR; TCRdb's table is partial and in-frame only. The data hold some 250,000 clones, with roughly 10% observed a single time. These TCRs' antigens remain unknown. General study findings and limits: Type 1 diabetes patients showed a moderate but significant shortening of TCRB CDR3s in all four CD4+ subsets.

The sample was naive CD4+ T cells from blood. The receptors shown here come from a man under 40 with type 1 diabetes.

The count of this clone is one. This chain connects TRBV6-1 to TRBJ1-4, with no clear D. Germline values: CDR1 MNHNS, CDR2 SASEGT. Deletions cut 7 bases from V and 3 bases from J, with 3 bases between. The CDR3 length is 11 residues. CDR3 DNA sequence: TGTGCCAGCACTGCTAATGAAAAACTGTTTTTT. This sequence encodes CASTANEKLFF.

The chain uses TRBV2 and TRBJ1-3; the D is unclear. This CDR3 has 13 amino acids. The V and J ends lost 7 bases and 0 bases respectively, with 7 bases between them. Germline-derived CDR1 and CDR2 are SNHLY and FYNNEI. The DNA of the CDR3 is TGTGCCAGCACAGGACTCTCTGGAAACACCATATATTTT. Its translation is CASTGLSGNTIYF.

This clone has only a few counts. V gene TRBV29-1 combines with J gene TRBJ1-1; possibly TRBD1 for D (5 bases). Per germline, CDR1 SQVTM and CDR2 ANQGSEA. V lost 5 bases, J lost 3 bases, and 13 bases lay in between. The CDR3 loop spans 13 amino acids. The CDR3, as DNA: TGCAGCGTTACATGGGGGGACGACACTGAAGCTTTCTTT. It is translated as CSVTWGDDTEAFF.

The chain recombines TRBV4-1 with TRBJ2-7; 11 nucleotides line up with TRBD1. V shed 1 base, J shed 4 bases, and the junction held 3 bases outside the gene matches. The CDR3 has 15 residues. The germline V gene has CDR1 MGHRA and CDR2 YSYEKL. The CDR3 is CASSQAGQGVYEQYF. In DNA, the CDR3 is TGCGCCAGCAGCCAAGCGGGACAGGGGGTTTACGAGCAGTACTTC.

This chain links TRBV5-1 with TRBJ1-5; possibly TRBD1 for D (6 bases). The length of the CDR3 is 15 residues. With 4 bases removed from V and 1 base from J, the gap between germline ends came to 12 bases. Per the germline V gene, CDR1 is SGHRS and CDR2 is YFSETQ. The CDR3 DNA reads as TGCGCCAGCAGCCTCGCAGGGGCAAGCAATCAGCCCCAGCATTTT. Encoded protein: CASSLAGASNQPQHF. The full variable domain, its missing parts supplied by reference TRBV5-1 and TRBJ1-5, is KAGVTQTPRYLIKTRGQQVTLSCSPISGHRSVSWYQQTPGQGLQFLFEYFSETQRNKGNFPGRFSGRQFSNSRSEMNVSTLELGDSALYLCASSLAGASNQPQHFGDGTRLSIL.

The chain carries TRBV6-1 and TRBJ2-1, with 9 bases fitting TRBD2. Trimming removed 1 base from V and 7 bases from J; junction bases left unmatched: 8. Germline V gene lookup returns CDR1 MNHNS and CDR2 SASEGT. The length of the CDR3 is 16 residues. The CDR3 DNA follows: TGTGCCAGCAGTGAAGAGAGGCGGGGGGGCCGTAATGAGCAGTTCTTC. As protein: CASSEERRGGRNEQFF.

The CDR3 bases are TGCGCCAGCAGCGCAAGGGACAAGTCGAACTATGGCTACACCTTC. The encoded protein is CASSARDKSNYGYTF. The chain is built from TRBV5-1 and TRBJ1-2; tentatively, D is TRBD1 (6 bases). Germline assignment: CDR1 SGHRS and CDR2 YFSETQ. The CDR3 runs to 15 residues. Trimming took off 4 bases at V and 2 bases at J, with 15 bases between the two ends.

This clone has only a few counts. The chain combines TRBV5-6 with TRBJ1-1; 7 positions agree with TRBD1. Unmatched junction bases numbered 8, after V lost 3 bases and J lost 0 bases. The length of the CDR3 is 16 residues. In germline, CDR1 is SGHDT, CDR2 YYEEEE. The CDR3 DNA reads as TGTGCCAGCAGCTCATGGGGGACAGCTTTGAACACTGAAGCTTTCTTT. Protein product: CASSSWGTALNTEAFF. Full variable domain (rest looked up from reference TRBV5-6 and TRBJ1-1): DAGVTQSPTHLIKTRGQQVTLRCSPKSGHDTVSWYQQALGQGPQFIFQYYEEEERQRGNFPDRFSGHQFPNYSSELNVNALLLGDSALYLCASSSWGTALNTEAFFGQGTRLTVV.

The table lists this clone with a few counts. The chain combines TRBV9 with TRBJ1-2, with unresolved D. This CDR3 has 12 amino acids. Germline CDR1 and CDR2: SGDLS and YYNGEE. V lost 4 bases and J 8 bases, leaving 12 bases between the germline ends. This CDR3 reads CASSPTSGGYTF. The DNA of the CDR3 is TGTGCCAGCAGCCCAACATCGGGGGGCTACACCTTC.

This chain connects TRBV7-9 to TRBJ2-1; D perhaps matches TRBD1 (5 bases). The V gene lost 6 bases and the J gene lost 10 bases, with 19 bases spanning the gap. The CDR3 consists of 14 residues. Germline V gene data show CDR1 as SEHNR and CDR2 as FQNEAQ (reference sequence). The CDR3 DNA follows: TGTGCCAGCAGTTTTCTCGTTAGGGGTACGGAGCAGTTCTTC. Translation: CASSFLVRGTEQFF.

This clone was counted only a few times. This chain joins TRBV4-1 and TRBJ1-5; 10 nucleotides line up with TRBD1. Germline V CDR1 and CDR2: MGHRA, YSYEKL. The V gene end was trimmed by 2 bases and the J gene end by 0 bases; junction bases not matched to a gene: 4. The length of the CDR3 is 17 residues. CDR3 nucleotides: TGCGCCAGCAGCCAACCCGGGACAGGGGTTAGCAATCAGCCCCAGCATTTT. Protein: CASSQPGTGVSNQPQHF.

V gene TRBV6-6 combines with J gene TRBJ2-7, with 10 bases matching TRBD2. The junction had 6 bases not matched to a gene; V was cut back by 6 bases and J by 4 bases. This CDR3 is 14 amino acids long. Germline-derived CDR1 and CDR2 are MNHNY and SVGAGI (reference sequence). Here the CDR3 reads CASSPGLALYEQYF. In DNA, the CDR3 is TGTGCCAGCAGCCCGGGACTAGCGCTATACGAGCAGTACTTC.

The chain combines TRBV5-6 with TRBJ1-1, with D hard to call. CDR3 length equals 16 residues. From germline, CDR1 is SGHDT and CDR2 YYEEEE. Trimming removed 3 bases from V and 0 bases from J, with 15 bases in between. The DNA of the CDR3 is TGTGCCAGCAGCTCGTATTTGAGGGTTATGAACACTGAAGCTTTCTTT. Translating gives CASSSYLRVMNTEAFF.

This clone came up a few times. The gene calls are TRBV6-5 and TRBJ1-3; 9 bases fit TRBD1. The J segment lost 2 bases and the V segment lost 2 bases, leaving 4 bases of the junction unmatched. The CDR3 has 16 amino acids. Germline values: CDR1 MNHEY, CDR2 SVGAGI. As DNA, the CDR3 is TGTGCCAGCAGTTACGGGACAGGGCTAACTGGAAACACCATATATTTT. This encodes CASSYGTGLTGNTIYF.

This clone showed up just a few times. This chain joins TRBV14 and TRBJ1-1; no reliable D call. V lost 4 bases, J lost 7 bases, and 16 bases lay in between. In germline, CDR1 is SGHDN, CDR2 FVKESK. The CDR3 spans 14 residues. The CDR3 loop reads CASSPAGVVGEAFF. The CDR3 nucleotides read TGTGCCAGCAGCCCGGCGGGCGTTGTCGGTGAAGCTTTCTTT. Combining the CDR3 with reference TRBV14 and TRBJ1-1 gives the whole variable domain EAGVTQFPSHSVIEKGQTVTLRCDPISGHDNLYWYRRVMGKEIKFLLHFVKESKQDESGMPNNRFLAERTGGTYSTLKVQPAELEDSGVYFCASSPAGVVGEAFFGQGTRLTVV.

This clone was detected only a few times. The chain uses TRBV2 and TRBJ1-4; 7 bases are shared with TRBD1. Germline V gives CDR1 SNHLY, CDR2 FYNNEI. Unmatched junction bases numbered 2, after V lost 2 bases and J lost 2 bases. The CDR3 has 15 amino acids. The CDR3 loop reads CASSEQGGTNEKLFF. The DNA for the CDR3 is TGTGCCAGCAGTGAACAAGGGGGCACTAATGAAAAACTGTTTTTT.

The chain uses TRBV7-2 and TRBJ1-1; TRBD1 aligns across 9 bases. The ends lost 4 bases at V and 6 bases at J; junction bases unmatched: 3. Germline lookup yields CDR1 SGHTA and CDR2 FQGNSA. The CDR3 length is 13 residues. The CDR3 protein is CASSSRQGAEAFF. The DNA of the CDR3 is TGTGCCAGCAGCTCGAGACAGGGGGCTGAAGCTTTCTTT. Full variable domain (rest looked up from reference TRBV7-2 and TRBJ1-1): GAGVSQSPSNKVTEKGKDVELRCDPISGHTALYWYRQSLGQGLEFLIYFQGNSAPDKSGLPSDRFSAERTGGSVSTLTIQRTQQEDSAVYLCASSSRQGAEAFFGQGTRLTVV.

V is TRBV4-3 and J is TRBJ2-5, with D perhaps matching TRBD1 (6 bases). Germline assignment: CDR1 LGHNA and CDR2 YSLEER. V gave up 3 bases and J gave up 5 bases, with 16 bases separating them. The CDR3 length is 15 residues. The DNA for the CDR3 is TGCGCCAGCAGCCAGACCAACAGGGTAACCGAGACCCAGTACTTC. It specifies CASSQTNRVTETQYF.

This clone was observed a few times. The V gene is TRBV19, the J gene TRBJ2-2; maybe TRBD2 (7 bases). The CDR3 totals 15 residues. V lost 2 bases to trimming and J lost 5 bases, with 12 bases between them. CDR1 and CDR2 (germline): LNHDA, SQIVND (reference sequence). In nucleotides, the CDR3 is TGTGCCAGTAGTATATCCCGGGGGGCTACCGGGGAGCTGTTTTTT. Its translation: CASSISRGATGELFF. Using reference TRBV19 and TRBJ2-2 for the parts outside the CDR3, the full variable domain is DGGITQSPKYLFRKEGQNVTLSCEQNLNHDAMYWYRQDPGQGLRLIYYSQIVNDFQKGDIAEGYSVSREKKESFPLTVTSAQKNPTAFYLCASSISRGATGELFFGEGSRLTVL.

This chain connects TRBV2 to TRBJ1-2; tentatively, D is TRBD1 (5 bases). CDR1 and CDR2 (germline): SNHLY, FYNNEI. The CDR3 loop spans 13 amino acids. Trimming took off 8 bases at V and 2 bases at J, with 12 bases between the two ends. CDR3 sequence reads: CASGGTVNYGYTF. The CDR3 bases are TGTGCCAGCGGGGGGACTGTGAACTATGGCTACACCTTC.

This clone was recorded a few times. The chain couples TRBV5-1 to TRBJ2-1, with TRBD2 matching 11 bases. Per the germline V gene, CDR1 is SGHRS and CDR2 is YFSETQ. V was clipped by 4 bases and J by 7 bases; unmatched bases: 7. The CDR3 runs to 15 residues. The CDR3 is CASSPGTSGANEQFF. The CDR3 DNA is TGCGCCAGCAGCCCAGGGACTAGCGGTGCTAATGAGCAGTTCTTC.

The CDR3 reads CASSRGDLENYGYTF. Written as DNA, the CDR3 is TGTGCCAGCAGTAGAGGGGACTTAGAAAACTATGGCTACACCTTC. The rearrangement uses TRBV28 and TRBJ1-2; tentative D call: TRBD1 (5 bases). This CDR3 has 15 residues. V was pared by 5 bases and J by 2 bases, with 15 bases between. Germline assignment: CDR1 MDHEN and CDR2 SYDVKM.

The rearrangement joins TRBV7-2 to TRBJ1-3; TRBD1 agrees at 9 bases. The CDR3 has 16 amino acids. Germline CDR1 is SGHTA and CDR2 is FQGNSA. V was clipped by 5 bases and J by 3 bases; unmatched bases: 8. CDR3 sequence reads: CASSPGQGRLGNTIYF. DNA for the CDR3: TGTGCCAGCAGCCCGGGACAGGGACGACTTGGAAACACCATATATTTT.

The chain employs TRBV5-1 and TRBJ2-1; 9 nucleotides agree with TRBD2. Germline V gene lookup returns CDR1 SGHRS and CDR2 YFSETQ. The CDR3 covers 16 residues. Germline trimming cut 0 bases from V and 6 bases from J; bases unmatched to any gene: 7. The CDR3 here is CASSLDGSRGGNEQFF. CDR3 DNA sequence: TGCGCCAGCAGCTTGGACGGGTCGCGGGGGGGCAATGAGCAGTTCTTC.